This TCR beta chain came from a study of blood T cell repertoires in COVID-19. Study background: Samples representing acute and convalescent COVID-19 were sourced from the United States, Italy and Spain. The analysed material was cDNA or gDNA that came from T cells, B-cell-depleted T cells, or PBMCs.

The V segment lost 2 bases and the J segment 3 bases; nucleotides outside the gene matches: 8. This CDR3 region has 17 residues. Germline V gives CDR1 SGHTA, CDR2 FQGTGA. The Seattle site enrolled patients during active infection and followed them longitudinally. Per the authors' pipeline: Scientists estimated how many nucleated cells there were by amplifying reference gene primers. Measured with immunoSEQ multiplex PCR; TCRdb has only the in-frame clones, and not every one. From that table come the V and J calls and clone size; the DNA was used to work out D and trimming. The sample lists about 90,000 clones, 80% to 90% occurring once.

The clonotype was recovered from a man aged 50 to 59 with COVID-19, enrolled during active disease. The sequencing input was peripheral blood. The rearrangement uses TRBV7-3 and TRBJ2-5; 11 bases map to TRBD2. CDR3 nucleotides: TGTGCCAGCAGCTTATCGGCTAGCGGGGGGCATAAAGAGACCCAGTACTTC. It encodes CASSLSASGGHKETQYF. Variable domain in full (rest from reference TRBV7-3 and TRBJ2-5): GAGVSQTPSNKVTEKGKYVELRCDPISGHTALYWYRQSLGQGPEFLIYFQGTGAADDSGLPNDRFFAVRPEGSVSTLKIQRTERGDSAVYLCASSLSASGGHKETQYFGPGTRLLVL.